The rows below give T cell receptor beta chains drawn from one sample of a study of cytomegalovirus exposure and HLA in healthy donors. Here immunoSEQ multiplex PCR was the method, and the copy in TCRdb shows in-frame clones only, minus some. The data contain tens of thousands of clones, more than 70% of them singletons. The sample was PBMCs. Receptor source: a man between 50 and 59 years old in good health and CMV-seropositive. The CDR3 runs from the conserved cysteine through the conserved F or W. A D gene is named only where the DNA matches it firmly. Some rows have no size entry. The others give once, few or many, or a class for an expanded clone.

-	-	TRBJ1-1	TRBV7-9	CASIETGNTEAFF	TGTGCCAGCATCGAGACAGGGAACACTGAAGCTTTCTTT
TRBD1	-	TRBJ1-5	TRBV6-1	CASSETGGVGQPQHF	TGTGCCAGCAGTGAAACAGGGGGCGTAGGGCAGCCCCAGCATTTT
-	-	TRBJ2-7	TRBV10-2	CASRTLGSADEQYF	TGCGCCAGCAGGACCCTGGGTAGCGCGGACGAGCAGTACTTC
-	-	TRBJ2-6	TRBV30	CAWSVRGGTHNVLTF	TGTGCCTGGAGTGTAAGGGGGGGGACACACAACGTCCTGACTTTC
TRBD2	-	TRBJ2-7	TRBV11-2	CASMVTSGTYEQYF	TGTGCCAGCATGGTAACTAGCGGCACTTACGAGCAGTACTTC
-	-	TRBJ2-7	TRBV2	CASSEPRGPRYF	TGTGCCAGCAGTGAGCCCAGGGGACCCCGGTACTTC
-	-	TRBJ1-4	TRBV27	CASGLGGDGELFF	TGTGCCAGCGGACTCGGGGGGGATGGGGAACTGTTTTTT
-	-	TRBJ1-5	TRBV7-9	CASTPAASNQPQHF	TGTGCCAGCACCCCCGCTGCGAGCAATCAGCCCCAGCATTTT
-	-	TRBJ2-1	TRBV30	CAWRSTYNEQFF	TGTGCCTGGAGAAGCACCTACAATGAGCAGTTCTTC
TRBD1	-	TRBJ1-1	TRBV2	CASSEEGQAGTEAFF	TGTGCCAGCAGTGAAGAGGGACAGGCTGGCACTGAAGCTTTCTTT
TRBD1	-	TRBJ1-1	TRBV5-1	CASSSAPRRDRGLGTEAFF	TGCGCCAGCAGCTCAGCCCCCCGTCGGGACAGGGGGCTAGGGACTGAAGCTTTCTTT
TRBD1	-	TRBJ2-3	TRBV7-2	CASSLGDRGWNTQYF	TGTGCCAGCAGCTTAGGGGACAGGGGATGGAATACGCAGTATTTT
TRBD1	-	TRBJ2-1	TRBV11-2	CASRGQGAPNEQFF	TGTGCCAGCAGGGGACAGGGGGCACCCAATGAGCAGTTCTTC
TRBD1	-	TRBJ2-7	TRBV19	CASSIDDRGLYEQYF	TGTGCCAGTAGTATAGATGACAGGGGGCTGTACGAGCAGTACTTC
TRBD1	once	TRBJ1-3	TRBV30	CAWSRQGADGNTIYF	TGTGCCTGGAGTCGACAGGGGGCGGATGGAAACACCATATATTTT
-	-	TRBJ1-1	TRBV4-1	CASSQGFQVEAFF	TGCGCCAGCAGCCAAGGGTTTCAGGTGGAAGCTTTCTTT
TRBD2	-	TRBJ2-1	TRBV10-1	CASSPSGSYNEQFF	TGCGCCAGCAGCCCTAGCGGGTCCTACAATGAGCAGTTCTTC
-	few	TRBJ2-5	TRBV6-5	CASSQTPGAGETQYF	TGTGCCAGCAGTCAAACCCCAGGGGCCGGGGAGACCCAGTACTTC
TRBD2	-	TRBJ2-1	TRBV5-4	CASSRLAGGNEQFF	TGTGCCAGCAGCAGACTAGCGGGAGGGAATGAGCAGTTCTTC
-	-	TRBJ2-3	TRBV5-6	CASSLKGERATDTQYF	TGTGCCAGCAGCTTGAAAGGGGAGCGGGCCACAGATACGCAGTATTTT
-	-	TRBJ2-3	TRBV7-9	CASSPSTDTQYF	TGTGCCAGCAGCCCTAGCACAGATACGCAGTATTTT
-	-	TRBJ1-5	TRBV19	CASRAGISNQPQHF	TGTGCCAGTAGGGCAGGGATAAGCAATCAGCCCCAGCATTTT